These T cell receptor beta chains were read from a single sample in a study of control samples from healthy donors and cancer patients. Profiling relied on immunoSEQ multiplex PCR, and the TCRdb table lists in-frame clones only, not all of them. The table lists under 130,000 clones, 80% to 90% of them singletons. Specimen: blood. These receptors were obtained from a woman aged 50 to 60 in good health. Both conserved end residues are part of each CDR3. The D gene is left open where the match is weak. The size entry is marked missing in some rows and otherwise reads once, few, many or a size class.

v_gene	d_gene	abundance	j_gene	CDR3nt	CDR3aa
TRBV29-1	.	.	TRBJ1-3	TGCAGCGTTGTCACAACGCGCTCCTCTGGAAACACCATATATTTT	CSVVTTRSSGNTIYF
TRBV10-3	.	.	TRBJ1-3	TGTGCCATCACCCAGGGACGGCTCTCTGGAAACACCATATATTTT	CAITQGRLSGNTIYF
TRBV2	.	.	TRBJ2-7	TGTGCCAGCAGGGATATCTACGAGCAGTACTTC	CASRDIYEQYF
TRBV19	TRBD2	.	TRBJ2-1	TGTGCCAGTAGTATGAGTTTGGTAGGACTAGCGGGAGCCCACAATGAGCAGTTCTTC	CASSMSLVGLAGAHNEQFF
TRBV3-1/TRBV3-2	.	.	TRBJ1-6	TGTGCCAGCACCTCAAGACGCTCACCCCTCCACTTT	CASTSRRSPLHF
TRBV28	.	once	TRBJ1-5	TGTGCCAGCAGTCGGGACAATAGCAATCAGCCCCAGCATTTT	CASSRDNSNQPQHF
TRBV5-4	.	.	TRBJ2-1	TGTGCCAGCAGCTTGGCACCCAGGGGCTCCTACAATGAGCAGTTCTTC	CASSLAPRGSYNEQFF
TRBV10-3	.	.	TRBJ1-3	TGTGCCATCGGAAACAGGGAGAGCTCTGGAAACACCATATATTTT	CAIGNRESSGNTIYF
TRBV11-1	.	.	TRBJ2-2	TGTGCCAGCAGCGCTTTGAACACCGGGGAGCTGTTTTTT	CASSALNTGELFF
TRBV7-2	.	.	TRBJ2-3	TGTGCCAGCAGCTTACAGGGCAGGGGTCCAGATACGCAGTATTTT	CASSLQGRGPDTQYF
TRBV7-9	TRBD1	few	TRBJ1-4	TGTGCCAGCAGCTTCTACCTGGGACAGGGGAATGAAAAACTGTTTTTT	CASSFYLGQGNEKLFF
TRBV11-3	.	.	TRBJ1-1	TGTGCCAGCAGCTCCGGGCCGACGAACACTGAAGCTTTCTTT	CASSSGPTNTEAFF